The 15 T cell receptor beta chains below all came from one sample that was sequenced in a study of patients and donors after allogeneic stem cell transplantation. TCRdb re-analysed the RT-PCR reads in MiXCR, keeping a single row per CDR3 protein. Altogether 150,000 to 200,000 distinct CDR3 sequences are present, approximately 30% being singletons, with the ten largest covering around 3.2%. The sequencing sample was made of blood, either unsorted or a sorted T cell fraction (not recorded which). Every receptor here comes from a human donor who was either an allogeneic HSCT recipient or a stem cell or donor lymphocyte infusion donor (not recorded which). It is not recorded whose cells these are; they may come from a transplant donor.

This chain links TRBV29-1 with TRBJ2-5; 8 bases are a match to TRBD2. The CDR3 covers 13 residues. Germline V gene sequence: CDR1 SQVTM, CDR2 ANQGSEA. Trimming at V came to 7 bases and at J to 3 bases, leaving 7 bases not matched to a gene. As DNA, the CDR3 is TGCAGCGCAATGCCAGCGGGAGAAGAGACCCAGTACTTC. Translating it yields CSAMPAGEETQYF. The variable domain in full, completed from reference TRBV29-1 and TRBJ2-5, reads SAVISQKPSRDICQRGTSLTIQCQVDSQVTMMFWYRQQPGQSLTLIATANQGSEATYESGFVIDKFPISRPNLTFSTLTVSNMSPEDSSIYLCSAMPAGEETQYFGPGTRLLVL.

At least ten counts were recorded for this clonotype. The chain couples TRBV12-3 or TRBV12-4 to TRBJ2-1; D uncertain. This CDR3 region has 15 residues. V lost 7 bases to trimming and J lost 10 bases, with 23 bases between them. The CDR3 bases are TGTGCCAGCACCCCCAGTGGTCGGAGAGGTAGAGAGCAGTTCTTC. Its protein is CASTPSGRRGREQFF.

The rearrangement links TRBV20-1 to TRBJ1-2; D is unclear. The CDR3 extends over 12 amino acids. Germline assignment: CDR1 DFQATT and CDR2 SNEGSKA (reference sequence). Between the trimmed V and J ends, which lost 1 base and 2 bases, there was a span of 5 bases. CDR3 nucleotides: TGCAGTGCTAGAGGGCAGAACTATGGCTACACCTTC. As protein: CSARGQNYGYTF.

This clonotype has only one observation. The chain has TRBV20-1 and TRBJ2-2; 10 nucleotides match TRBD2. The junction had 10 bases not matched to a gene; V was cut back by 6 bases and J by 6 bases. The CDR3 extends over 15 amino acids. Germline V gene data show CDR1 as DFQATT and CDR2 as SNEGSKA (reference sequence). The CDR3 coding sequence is TGCAGTGCGGAAGAGGGGACTAGCGTGGCCGGGGAGCTGTTTTTT. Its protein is CSAEEGTSVAGELFF.

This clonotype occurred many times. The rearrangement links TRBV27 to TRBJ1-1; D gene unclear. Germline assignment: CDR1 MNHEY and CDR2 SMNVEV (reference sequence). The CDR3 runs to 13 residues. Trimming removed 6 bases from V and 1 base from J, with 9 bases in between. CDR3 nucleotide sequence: TGTGCCAGCAGCTCCTACGGGAACACTGAAGCTTTCTTT. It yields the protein CASSSYGNTEAFF.

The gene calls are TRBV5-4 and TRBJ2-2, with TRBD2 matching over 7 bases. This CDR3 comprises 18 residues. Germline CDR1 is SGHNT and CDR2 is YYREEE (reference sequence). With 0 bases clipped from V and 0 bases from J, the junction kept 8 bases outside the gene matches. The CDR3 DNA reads TGTGCCAGCAGCTTGGGGGTGGGAAGCGGGGCGAACACCGGGGAGCTGTTTTTT. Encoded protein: CASSLGVGSGANTGELFF.

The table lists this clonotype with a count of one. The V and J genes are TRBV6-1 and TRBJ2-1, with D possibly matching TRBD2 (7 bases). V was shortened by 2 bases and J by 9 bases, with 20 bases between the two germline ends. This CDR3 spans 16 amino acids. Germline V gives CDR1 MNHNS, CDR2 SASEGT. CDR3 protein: CASSEWVGEGEGEQFF. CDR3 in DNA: TGTGCCAGCAGTGAATGGGTCGGTGAGGGGGAGGGTGAGCAGTTCTTC.

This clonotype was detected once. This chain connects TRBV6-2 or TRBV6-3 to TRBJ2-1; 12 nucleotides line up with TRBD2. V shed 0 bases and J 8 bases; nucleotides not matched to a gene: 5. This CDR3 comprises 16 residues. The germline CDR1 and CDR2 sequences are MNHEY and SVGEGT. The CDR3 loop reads CASSYSRLAGAYEQFF. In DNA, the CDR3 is TGTGCCAGCAGTTACTCCCGACTAGCGGGAGCCTATGAGCAGTTCTTC.

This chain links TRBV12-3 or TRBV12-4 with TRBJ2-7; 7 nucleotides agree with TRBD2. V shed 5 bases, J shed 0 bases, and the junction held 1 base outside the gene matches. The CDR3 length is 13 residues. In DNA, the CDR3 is TGTGCCAGCAGTCCTAGCGGCTCCTACGAGCAGTACTTC. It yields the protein CASSPSGSYEQYF.

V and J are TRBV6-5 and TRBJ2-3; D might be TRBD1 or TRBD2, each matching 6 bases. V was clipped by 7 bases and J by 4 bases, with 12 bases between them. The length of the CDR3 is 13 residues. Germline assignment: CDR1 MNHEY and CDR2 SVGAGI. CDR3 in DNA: TGTGCCAGCAAACCCCGGGGGCCAGATACGCAGTATTTT. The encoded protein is CASKPRGPDTQYF.

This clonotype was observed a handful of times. Here the CDR3 reads CASSQEELAGTGELFF. The CDR3 DNA is TGCGCCAGCAGCCAAGAAGAACTAGCGGGTACCGGGGAGCTGTTTTTT. The J gene is TRBJ2-2, the V gene TRBV4-3; 9 bases match TRBD2. CDR1 is LGHNA, CDR2 YSLEER, per germline. This CDR3 has 16 residues. The V and J ends lost 0 bases and 5 bases, in that order; junction bases with no gene match: 4.

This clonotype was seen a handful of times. In nucleotides, the CDR3 is TGTGCCAGTAGTATAGGCGAGGACAGCCAAGAGACCCAGTACTTC. It is translated as CASSIGEDSQETQYF. The genes are TRBV19 and TRBJ2-5, with D possibly matching TRBD1 (6 bases). This CDR3 region has 15 residues. With 1 base removed from V and 1 base from J, the gap between germline ends came to 10 bases. CDR1 is LNHDA, CDR2 SQIVND, per germline (reference sequence).

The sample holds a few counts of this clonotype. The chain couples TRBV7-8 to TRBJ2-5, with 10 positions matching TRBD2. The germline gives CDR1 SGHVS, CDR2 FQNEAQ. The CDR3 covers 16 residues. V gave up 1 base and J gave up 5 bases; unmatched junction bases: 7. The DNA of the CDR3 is TGTGCCAGCAGCTTAGAGAGCGGGAGGGCCGAGGAGACCCAGTACTTC. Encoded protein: CASSLESGRAEETQYF. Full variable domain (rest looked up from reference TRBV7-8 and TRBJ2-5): GAGVSQSPRYKVAKRGQDVALRCDPISGHVSLFWYQQALGQGPEFLTYFQNEAQLDKSGLPSDRFFAERPEGSVSTLKIQRTQQEDSAVYLCASSLESGRAEETQYFGPGTRLLVL.

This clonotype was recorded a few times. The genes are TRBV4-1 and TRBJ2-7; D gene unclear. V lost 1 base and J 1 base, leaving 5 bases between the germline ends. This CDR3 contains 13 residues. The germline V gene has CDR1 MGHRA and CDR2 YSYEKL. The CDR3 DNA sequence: TGCGCCAGCAGCCAAGGCTCTTCCTACGAGCAGTACTTC. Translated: CASSQGSSYEQYF.

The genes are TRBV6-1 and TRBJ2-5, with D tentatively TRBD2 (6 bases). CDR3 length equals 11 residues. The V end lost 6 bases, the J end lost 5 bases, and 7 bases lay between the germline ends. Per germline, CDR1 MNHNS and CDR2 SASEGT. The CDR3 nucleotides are TGTGCCAGCAGACGGGGGGAGACCCAGTACTTC. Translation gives CASRRGETQYF.